Shown below are 25 T cell receptor beta chains from a single sample sequenced in a study of response to subunit inactivated influenza vaccine. TCRdb independently ran MiXCR on the RT-PCR reads; one entry per CDR3 protein. The sample has 650,000 to 800,000 distinct CDR3 sequences; more than 11% are singletons. Sequences were derived from PBMCs from blood, sampled around 14 days before vaccination. Receptors originate from a man in his fifties who received an inactivated influenza vaccine.

This clonotype has only a few counts. The chain couples TRBV20-1 to TRBJ2-7; unclear D gene. Looked up from germline, CDR1 is DFQATT and CDR2 is SNEGSKA (reference sequence). There are 11 residues in the CDR3. V dropped 0 bases and J dropped 6 bases, with 6 bases sitting between them. The DNA for the CDR3 is TGCAGTGCTAGAGAGAGCTTCGAGCAGTACTTC. Encoded protein: CSARESFEQYF.

V and J are TRBV6-1 and TRBJ2-1; tentative D call: TRBD2 (5 bases). V was cut by 5 bases and J by 6 bases, with 20 bases left in between. Per the germline V gene, CDR1 is MNHNS and CDR2 is SASEGT. This CDR3 region has 16 residues. The chain's CDR3 is CASSPTWAEGSNEQFF. DNA for the CDR3: TGTGCCAGCAGTCCCACTTGGGCAGAGGGTAGCAATGAGCAGTTCTTC.

About this clonotype: This may come from a read error, since a much larger clone is one base off. The chain is built from TRBV27 and TRBJ2-1, with 8 bases aligning to TRBD1. This CDR3 has 14 amino acids. The germline V gene encodes CDR1 MNHEY and CDR2 SMNVEV (reference sequence). CDR3 nucleotides: TGTGCCAGCAGTCGACAGGGGTCCTACAATGACCAGTTCTTC. Its protein product is CASSRQGSYNDQFF.

The chain is built from TRBV2 and TRBJ2-1; 9 positions match TRBD2. The germline CDR1 and CDR2 sequences are SNHLY and FYNNEI. The CDR3 covers 15 residues. Losses at the gene ends were 8 bases for V and 3 bases for J; bases not matched to a gene: 8. The CDR3: CASGPPSGVYNEQFF. In DNA, the CDR3 is TGTGCCAGCGGGCCCCCTAGCGGGGTCTACAATGAGCAGTTCTTC.

This clonotype has at least ten counts. The V and J genes are TRBV7-2 and TRBJ2-4, with 12 bases fitting TRBD2. The V gene end was trimmed by 5 bases and the J gene end by 0 bases; junction bases not matched to a gene: 5. Germline-derived CDR1 and CDR2 are SGHTA and FQGNSA. The CDR3 extends over 17 amino acids. The CDR3 DNA follows: TGTGCCAGCAGCCCTTCTAGCGGGAGGGTAGCCAAAAACATTCAGTACTTC. Translation gives CASSPSSGRVAKNIQYF.

This clonotype was picked up many times. The V gene is TRBV5-6, the J gene TRBJ2-5, with D maybe TRBD2 (6 bases). This CDR3 region has 13 residues. Germline CDR1 reads SGHDT; CDR2 reads YYEEEE. V was trimmed by 2 bases and J by 5 bases, leaving 10 bases between them. CDR3 residues: CASSFRGRETQYF. For the CDR3, the DNA is TGTGCCAGCAGCTTTAGAGGGAGGGAGACCCAGTACTTC.

The chain is built from TRBV12-3 or TRBV12-4 and TRBJ1-2; D is unresolved. V was pared by 6 bases and J by 7 bases, with 15 bases between. CDR3 length: 13 residues. The CDR3 bases are TGTGCCAGCAGCCGTTTAGGAACAGTTGGCTACACCTTC. Translated, it gives CASSRLGTVGYTF.

This clonotype was observed a handful of times. J is TRBJ2-2 and V is TRBV2, with 7 bases identical to TRBD2. Germline trimming cut 8 bases from V and 0 bases from J; bases unmatched to any gene: 18. The germline CDR1 and CDR2 sequences are SNHLY and FYNNEI. The CDR3 length is 19 residues. The CDR3 DNA reads TGTGCCAGCTGCCGTAGATGGAGATTGGCGGGGGCGAACACCGGGGAGCTGTTTTTT. This gives the protein CASCRRWRLAGANTGELFF.

The chain uses TRBV12-3 or TRBV12-4 and TRBJ2-1; the D gene is possibly TRBD2 (5 bases). V lost 5 bases, J lost 3 bases, and 11 bases lay in between. The CDR3 is 14 residues long. The CDR3 DNA reads TGTGCCAGCAGTGTTAGACGGGACTACAATGAGCAGTTCTTC. As protein: CASSVRRDYNEQFF.

The chain employs TRBV29-1 and TRBJ1-2; weak D call: TRBD1 (5 bases). V shed 5 bases and J shed 5 bases, with 12 bases lying between them. There are 12 residues in the CDR3. Germline CDR1 SQVTM, CDR2 ANQGSEA. CDR3 nucleotides: TGCAGCGTTTGGCTGGGGCTGTATGGCTACACCTTC. Protein sequence: CSVWLGLYGYTF.

The sample holds a few counts of this clonotype. This rearrangement joins TRBV4-3 to TRBJ2-7; no clear D. Germline CDR1 reads LGHNA; CDR2 reads YSLEER. Trimming took 0 bases from V and 3 from J, leaving 12 bases between them. CDR3 length: 15 amino acids. The CDR3 is CASSQEGNYHYEQYF. The CDR3 DNA is TGCGCCAGCAGCCAAGAAGGGAACTACCACTACGAGCAGTACTTC.

V is TRBV9 and J is TRBJ2-2, with D possibly TRBD2 on 6 matching bases. The ends were cut back, 3 bases at V and 6 bases at J, with 21 bases in the middle. CDR3 length: 17 residues. Looked up from germline, CDR1 is SGDLS and CDR2 is YYNGEE. Written as DNA, the CDR3 is TGTGCCAGCAGCGATGTCGTAGCGGTCTTCTTTCCCGGGGAGCTGTTTTTT. Translation: CASSDVVAVFFPGELFF.

This chain joins TRBV29-1 and TRBJ2-1; D may be TRBD1 (5 bases). Trimming removed 4 bases from V and 6 bases from J, with 19 bases in between. Germline V gene data show CDR1 as SQVTM and CDR2 as ANQGSEA. The CDR3 consists of 15 residues. As DNA, the CDR3 is TGCAGCGTTGGTGCAGGGCTGGTGAGGAGCAATGAGCAGTTCTTC. This translates into CSVGAGLVRSNEQFF.

The chain uses TRBV20-1 and TRBJ2-5; TRBD2 matches 15 bases. The germline CDR1 and CDR2 sequences are DFQATT and SNEGSKA (reference sequence). This CDR3 contains 16 residues. The J segment lost 5 bases and the V segment lost 2 bases, leaving 6 bases of the junction unmatched. The DNA of the CDR3 is TGCAGTGCTAGACTCGGACTAGCGGGAGGGGGCGAGACCCAGTACTTC. Its translation is CSARLGLAGGGETQYF.

The chain employs TRBV11-2 and TRBJ2-1; TRBD1 might be the D (6 bases). The CDR3 is 12 residues long. The germline V gene has CDR1 SGHAT and CDR2 FQNNGV. V was clipped by 1 base and J by 15 bases, with 13 bases between them. In DNA form, the CDR3 reads TGTGCCAGCAGCTTAGGGCTCACAGGGCCGTTCTTC. This sequence encodes CASSLGLTGPFF.

The gene calls are TRBV12-3 or TRBV12-4 and TRBJ2-1; TRBD2 aligns across 16 bases. The V and J ends lost 1 base and 10 bases, in that order; junction bases with no gene match: 4. The CDR3 runs to 16 residues. CDR3 in amino acids: CASSLDGTSGGAEQFF. CDR3 in DNA: TGTGCCAGCAGTTTAGATGGGACTAGCGGGGGGGCCGAGCAGTTCTTC.

There are a few counts of this clonotype. This chain connects TRBV29-1 to TRBJ2-1; maybe TRBD1 (6 bases). Trimming took 7 bases from V and 5 from J, leaving 15 bases between them. The CDR3 runs to 13 residues. Germline V gene data show CDR1 as SQVTM and CDR2 as ANQGSEA. CDR3 in amino acids: CSGTGRTDNEQFF. The CDR3 DNA reads as TGCAGCGGTACAGGGAGAACGGACAATGAGCAGTTCTTC.

The chain uses TRBV6-2 or TRBV6-3 and TRBJ2-5; D might be TRBD2 (5 bases). The CDR3 sequence is 15 residues long. The V end was cut by 6 bases, the J end by 0 bases, with 14 bases between. Per germline, CDR1 MNHEY and CDR2 SVGEGT. CDR3 region: CASSRLNINQETQYF. For the CDR3, the DNA is TGTGCCAGCAGCCGACTAAATATTAACCAAGAGACCCAGTACTTC.

This clonotype showed up just a few times. The chain joins TRBV6-1 to TRBJ2-5; 11 bases fit TRBD2. Losses at the gene ends were 6 bases for V and 5 bases for J; bases not matched to a gene: 8. Germline V lookup: CDR1 MNHNS, CDR2 SASEGT. This CDR3 is built from 15 residues. CDR3 in amino acids: CASRVAGGLGETQYF. The CDR3 DNA reads as TGTGCCAGCAGGGTAGCGGGGGGGCTCGGGGAGACCCAGTACTTC.

The V call is TRBV18, the J call TRBJ2-3, with D maybe TRBD1 (6 bases). The CDR3 length is 17 residues. Between the trimmed V and J ends, which lost 3 bases and 1 base, there was a span of 17 bases. Germline assignment: CDR1 KGHSH and CDR2 LQKENI. In nucleotides, the CDR3 is TGTGCCAGCTCACCCATCGGCGGCAAGGGGGGCACAGATACGCAGTATTTT. Its translation is CASSPIGGKGGTDTQYF.

The chain is built from TRBV10-3 and TRBJ2-2, with 7 bases aligning to TRBD1. J was trimmed by 3 bases and V by 10 bases; bases with no gene match: 8. This CDR3 region has 14 residues. Looked up from germline, CDR1 is ENHRY and CDR2 is SYGVKD. CDR3 protein: CATGEQGYTGELFF. DNA of the CDR3: TGTGCCACCGGAGAACAGGGGTACACCGGGGAGCTGTTTTTT.

The gene calls are TRBV12-3 or TRBV12-4 and TRBJ1-5; weak D call: TRBD1 (5 bases). This CDR3 comprises 14 residues. Trimming cost V 1 base and J 6 bases, with 10 bases left between them. The CDR3 DNA is TGTGCCAGCAGTTTAGGGGGGTTCGGTCAGCCCCAGCATTTT. Protein: CASSLGGFGQPQHF.

The table lists this clonotype with a few counts. This chain links TRBV15 with TRBJ2-5, with TRBD2 as a possible D gene (5 bases). The CDR3 contains 14 residues. Germline-derived CDR1 and CDR2 are LNHNV and YYDKDF (reference sequence). Trimming shortened V by 7 bases and J by 1 base, and 13 bases separated the two germline ends. For the CDR3, the DNA is TGTGCCACCAACCGGGTGGCGGGCCAAGAGACCCAGTACTTC. Its protein is CATNRVAGQETQYF.

This chain links TRBV18 with TRBJ2-7; tentatively, D is TRBD1 or TRBD2 (5 bases each). V lost 3 bases and J lost 3, with 21 bases in between. CDR3 size: 17 residues. CDR1 KGHSH and CDR2 LQKENI come from the germline V gene. This CDR3 is CASSPGPGRLLGYEQYF. The CDR3 DNA reads as TGTGCCAGCTCACCCGGCCCGGGGCGCCTGCTAGGCTACGAGCAGTACTTC.

The table lists this clonotype with a few counts. The chain has TRBV28 and TRBJ2-1; D remains ambiguous. Per the germline V gene, CDR1 is MDHEN and CDR2 is SYDVKM. The CDR3 consists of 14 residues. V was cut by 5 bases and J by 0 bases, with 8 bases left in between. The CDR3 region is CASSPMSSYNEQFF. The DNA for the CDR3 is TGTGCCAGCAGTCCGATGAGCTCCTACAATGAGCAGTTCTTC.